The TCR beta chain described here comes from a study of pediatric ulcerative colitis. Study-wide findings and caveats: This repertoire reflects total lymphocytes rather than subpopulations like regulatory T cells. Blood-rectal clonal overlap within each person was significantly higher in ulcerative colitis patients than controls. In rectum, acute severe colitis had expanded clones and less diversity.

About this clone: The target antigen is unknown.

Method: immunoSEQ multiplex PCR; TCRdb's copy keeps in-frame clones and lacks some. This sample yields 15,000 to 20,000 clones, of which more than 75% are seen a single time; approximately 7.5% belongs to the top ten. Rectal tissue came from one to two pinch biopsies taken at colonoscopy. Trimming pared 6 bases from V and 6 bases from J, leaving 11 bases between. Germline CDR1 is MGHDK and CDR2 is SYGVNS. The CDR3 is made up of 13 amino acids. The genes are TRBV25-1 and TRBJ1-4; D unclear. This TCR was sampled from a boy under 18 who was a control in a study of pediatric ulcerative colitis. Sequencing input: gut tissue. CDR3: CASSQSEYEKLFF. CDR3 DNA sequence: TGTGCCAGCAGCCAATCGGAGTATGAAAAACTGTTTTTT. The whole variable domain, filled in from reference TRBV25-1 and TRBJ1-4, reads EADIYQTPRYLVIGTGKKITLECSQTMGHDKMYWYQQDPGMELHLIHYSYGVNSTEKGDLSSESTVSRIRTEHFPLTLESARPSHTSQYLCASSQSEYEKLFFGSGTQLSVL.